This T cell receptor beta chain was sequenced during a study of blood T cell repertoires in COVID-19. The CDR3 is made up of 13 amino acids. Trimming removed 6 bases from V and 8 bases from J, with 16 bases in between. Profiling relied on immunoSEQ multiplex PCR, and the TCRdb table lists in-frame clones only, not all of them. The sample lists a few hundred thousand clones; around 89% were seen once. This TCR derives from a woman aged 30 to 39 who had recovered from COVID-19. The sequencing sample was made of PBMCs or T cells enriched from blood (not recorded which). The gene calls are TRBV12-3 or TRBV12-4 and TRBJ1-1; D not resolved. CDR3 coding DNA: TGTGCCAGCAGCCGAAATACTTACCTAGAAGCTTTCTTT. This encodes CASSRNTYLEAFF.